Each of the 5 T cell receptor beta chains below was sequenced from the same sample in a study of T cell repertoires in cytomegalovirus infection. TCRdb reprocessed the reads via MiXCR and lists one record per CDR3 protein. The table lists approximately 100,000 distinct CDR3 sequences, approximately 45% of them singletons. These TCRs are of unknown antigen specificity. This specimen was CD8+ T cells from cultured PBMCs, taken from culture after CMV antigen stimulation. These receptors came from a human donor in good health (CMV status not recorded). Some clones in this sample may be carry-over from other donors' samples.

This clonotype was detected many times. The V and J genes are TRBV7-2 and TRBJ2-3; D possibly corresponds to TRBD1 (5 bases). The CDR3 contains 14 residues. The V and J ends lost 5 bases and 2 bases respectively, with 11 bases between them. In germline, CDR1 is SGHTA, CDR2 FQGNSA. Here the CDR3 DNA reads TGTGCCAGCAGCGCATCAGGGCCCACAGATACGCAGTATTTT. This codes for CASSASGPTDTQYF.

This clonotype was seen ten or more times. The gene calls are TRBV6-5 and TRBJ1-4, with D possibly matching TRBD1 (6 bases). This CDR3 contains 19 residues. The germline gives CDR1 MNHEY, CDR2 SVGAGI. Trimming stripped 2 bases from V and 6 bases from J, with 25 bases between. CDR3 bases: TGTGCCAGCAGTTACGGGATGACAGGCGGGGCCCAACTTGATGAAAAACTGTTTTTT. Encoded protein: CASSYGMTGGAQLDEKLFF.

This clonotype was seen a handful of times. The V and J genes are TRBV7-6 and TRBJ2-1; either TRBD1 or TRBD2 may supply D (5 bases each). Per the germline V gene, CDR1 is SGHVS and CDR2 is FNYEAQ. V lost 5 bases and J 10 bases, leaving 15 bases between the germline ends. There are 13 residues in the CDR3. The CDR3 protein is CASSPGRLGEQFF. The CDR3, as DNA: TGTGCCAGCAGCCCGGGACGATTAGGCGAGCAGTTCTTC.

The chain is built from TRBV7-9 and TRBJ1-2; a weak D match, TRBD1 (6 bases). Trimming took 8 bases from V and 7 from J, leaving 17 bases between them. In germline, CDR1 is SEHNR, CDR2 FQNEAQ (reference sequence). The CDR3 is 13 residues long. CDR3 in DNA: TGTGCCAGCGGTGCAGGGAAGGGGGGTGGCTACACCTTC. As protein: CASGAGKGGGYTF.

The rearrangement uses TRBV7-8 and TRBJ2-5; a possible D gene is TRBD1 (5 bases). The germline V and J ends were trimmed by 5 bases and 5 bases, with 12 bases remaining between them. Germline V lookup: CDR1 SGHVS, CDR2 FQNEAQ. This CDR3 has 13 residues. CDR3 DNA sequence: TGTGCCAGCAGCCGTGACAGATTGGAGACCCAGTACTTC. Its protein product is CASSRDRLETQYF.